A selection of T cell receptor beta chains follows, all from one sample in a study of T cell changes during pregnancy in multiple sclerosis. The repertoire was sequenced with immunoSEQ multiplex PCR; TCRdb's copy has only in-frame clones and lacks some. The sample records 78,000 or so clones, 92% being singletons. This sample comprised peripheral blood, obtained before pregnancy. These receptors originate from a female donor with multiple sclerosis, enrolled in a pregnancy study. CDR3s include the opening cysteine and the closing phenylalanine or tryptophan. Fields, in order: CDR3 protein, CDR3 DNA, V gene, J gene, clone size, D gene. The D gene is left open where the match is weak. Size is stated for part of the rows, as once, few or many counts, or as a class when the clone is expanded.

CDR3: CASGTGGITGELFF
DNA: TGTGCCAGTGGGACAGGGGGCATCACCGGGGAGCTGTTTTTT
V: TRBV19
J: TRBJ2-2
size: .
D: TRBD1

CDR3: CASSQNRGREAFF
DNA: TGCGCCAGCAGCCAAAACAGGGGGCGAGAAGCTTTCTTT
V: TRBV5-1
J: TRBJ1-1
size: .
D: TRBD1

CDR3: CASSPRDLRVSNQPQHF
DNA: TGCGCCAGCAGCCCCCGGGACTTACGGGTTAGCAATCAGCCCCAGCATTTT
V: TRBV4-1
J: TRBJ1-5
size: .
D: .

CDR3: CASSSGQNTGELFF
DNA: TGCGCCAGCAGCTCGGGACAGAACACCGGGGAGCTGTTTTTT
V: TRBV5-1
J: TRBJ2-2
size: .
D: .

CDR3: CAASPGGTGNTIYF
DNA: TGTGCCGCTTCCCCGGGAGGGACTGGAAACACCATATATTTT
V: TRBV19
J: TRBJ1-3
size: .
D: .

CDR3: CASSYGLAGGLNEQFF
DNA: TGTGCCAGCAGTTATGGGTTAGCGGGAGGCCTCAATGAGCAGTTCTTC
V: TRBV5-4
J: TRBJ2-1
size: once
D: TRBD2

CDR3: CASSQYWAGEQYF
DNA: TGTGCCAGCAGCCAGTACTGGGCTGGGGAGCAGTACTTC
V: TRBV7-9
J: TRBJ2-7
size: .
D: .

CDR3: CASSGTASRTDTQYF
DNA: TGTGCCAGTAGTGGGACTGCCTCTCGCACAGATACGCAGTATTTT
V: TRBV19
J: TRBJ2-3
size: .
D: .

CDR3: CASSQGANEQFF
DNA: TGTGCCAGCAGCCAGGGGGCGAATGAGCAGTTCTTC
V: TRBV7-9
J: TRBJ2-1
size: .
D: TRBD1

CDR3: CASSAQSGIDYGYTF
DNA: TGTGCCAGCAGCGCCCAGTCAGGGATCGATTACGGCTACACCTTC
V: TRBV9
J: TRBJ1-2
size: .
D: .

CDR3: CASSYEVVGSSEAFF
DNA: TGTGCCAGCAGTTACGAGGTGGTTGGGAGTTCTGAAGCTTTCTTT
V: TRBV6-6
J: TRBJ1-1
size: once
D: .

CDR3: CASLTDRGTEAFF
DNA: TGTGCCAGTTTAACGGACAGGGGAACTGAAGCTTTCTTT
V: TRBV28
J: TRBJ1-1
size: .
D: TRBD1

CDR3: CASSPRESTYEQYF
DNA: TGTGCCAGCTCACCCCGCGAGTCGACCTACGAGCAGTACTTC
V: TRBV18
J: TRBJ2-7
size: .
D: .

CDR3: CASSLDSLSGNTIYF
DNA: TGCGCCAGCAGCTTGGACAGCCTCTCTGGAAACACCATATATTTT
V: TRBV5-1
J: TRBJ1-3
size: .
D: .

CDR3: CASSYRTGLNTEAFF
DNA: TGTGCCAGCAGCTACCGGACAGGGTTGAACACTGAAGCTTTCTTT
V: TRBV5-4
J: TRBJ1-1
size: .
D: TRBD1

CDR3: CASSYIRRDVGELFF
DNA: TGTGCCAGTAGTTATATCCGGAGGGATGTCGGGGAGCTGTTTTTT
V: TRBV19
J: TRBJ2-2
size: .
D: .

CDR3: CASSQFTTNEKLFF
DNA: TGTGCCAGCAGCCAATTCACAACTAATGAAAAACTGTTTTTT
V: TRBV7-8
J: TRBJ1-4
size: .
D: .

CDR3: CASSLLQGAKKLFF
DNA: TGTGCCAGCAGTCTTCTTCAGGGGGCAAAAAAACTGTTTTTT
V: TRBV6-5
J: TRBJ1-4
size: .
D: TRBD1

CDR3: CASSPPTTGLETQYF
DNA: TGTGCCAGCTCACCACCCACCACAGGGCTGGAGACCCAGTACTTC
V: TRBV18
J: TRBJ2-5
size: .
D: .

CDR3: CASSRARRNSGRLDTQYF
DNA: TGTGCCAGCAGCCGCGCCAGGAGGAATAGCGGGAGATTAGATACGCAGTATTTT
V: TRBV7-9
J: TRBJ2-3
size: .
D: TRBD2

CDR3: CASRLIQGETQYF
DNA: TGTGCCAGCAGGCTTATCCAGGGAGAGACCCAGTACTTC
V: TRBV6-5
J: TRBJ2-5
size: .
D: .

CDR3: CASSPARGGNTEAFF
DNA: TGTGCCAGCAGCCCCGCCAGGGGCGGGAACACTGAAGCTTTCTTT
V: TRBV7-2
J: TRBJ1-1
size: .
D: .

CDR3: CAISDGRGIYGYTF
DNA: TGTGCCATCAGTGACGGCAGGGGGATCTATGGCTACACCTTC
V: TRBV10-3
J: TRBJ1-2
size: .
D: TRBD1

CDR3: CASSSRNSADTQYF
DNA: TGTGCCAGCAGCTCTCGAAACTCGGCAGATACGCAGTATTTT
V: TRBV7-2
J: TRBJ2-3
size: .
D: .

CDR3: CASSLIGGSRAFF
DNA: TGTGCCAGCAGTTTAATTGGGGGCTCGAGGGCTTTCTTT
V: TRBV27
J: TRBJ1-1
size: .
D: .

CDR3: CASSLEGVTMNTEAFF
DNA: TGTGCCAGCAGCTTAGAAGGAGTGACTATGAACACTGAAGCTTTCTTT
V: TRBV11-1
J: TRBJ1-1
size: .
D: .

CDR3: CASSLQGQAEFF
DNA: TGTGCCAGCAGCTTACAAGGACAGGCCGAGTTCTTC
V: TRBV7-8
J: TRBJ2-1
size: .
D: TRBD1

CDR3: CASRRDTGELFF
DNA: TGTGCCAGCAGACGAGACACCGGGGAGCTGTTTTTT
V: TRBV7-6
J: TRBJ2-2
size: .
D: .

CDR3: CASSLSGASPRGYEQYF
DNA: TGTGCCAGCAGCTTGAGTGGTGCGTCCCCCCGAGGCTACGAGCAGTACTTC
V: TRBV5-4
J: TRBJ2-7
size: .
D: .

CDR3: CASSSGQGKYF
DNA: TGTGCCAGCAGTTCGGGACAGGGGAAGTACTTC
V: TRBV6-5
J: TRBJ2-7
size: .
D: TRBD1

CDR3: CASSVVSGETQYF
DNA: TGTGCCAGCAGCGTAGTTTCGGGGGAGACCCAGTACTTC
V: TRBV9
J: TRBJ2-5
size: .
D: .

CDR3: CASSPGGAPYNEQFF
DNA: TGTGCCAGCAGCCCAGGGGGCGCCCCGTACAATGAGCAGTTCTTC
V: TRBV27
J: TRBJ2-1
size: .
D: TRBD1

CDR3: CASSVSYEQYF
DNA: TGTGCCAGCAGTGTATCCTACGAGCAGTACTTC
V: TRBV25-1
J: TRBJ2-7
size: .
D: .

CDR3: CAWSYLGGGYTF
DNA: TGTGCCTGGAGTTATTTAGGAGGTGGCTACACCTTC
V: TRBV30
J: TRBJ1-2
size: .
D: .

CDR3: CATSRAGGSSYEQYF
DNA: TGTGCCACCAGCAGAGCCGGGGGTAGCTCCTACGAGCAGTACTTC
V: TRBV15
J: TRBJ2-7
size: once
D: .

CDR3: CASSLPGVYEQYF
DNA: TGTGCCAGCAGCCTGCCGGGGGTTTACGAGCAGTACTTC
V: TRBV2
J: TRBJ2-7
size: medium-sized
D: .